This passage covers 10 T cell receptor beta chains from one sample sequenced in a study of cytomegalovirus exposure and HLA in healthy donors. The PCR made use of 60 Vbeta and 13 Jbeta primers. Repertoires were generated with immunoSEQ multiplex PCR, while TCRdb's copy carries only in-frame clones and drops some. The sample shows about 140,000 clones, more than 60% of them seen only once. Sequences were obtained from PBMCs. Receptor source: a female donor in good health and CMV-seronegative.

The CDR3 region has the DNA TGTGCCAGCAGTGAGAGCGGAGGCAATATGTATGGCTACACCTTC. As protein: CASSESGGNMYGYTF. This chain connects TRBV6-1 to TRBJ1-2; D is uncertain. This CDR3 contains 15 residues. CDR1 and CDR2 (germline): MNHNS, SASEGT. Trimming removed 3 bases from V and 5 bases from J, with 16 bases in between.

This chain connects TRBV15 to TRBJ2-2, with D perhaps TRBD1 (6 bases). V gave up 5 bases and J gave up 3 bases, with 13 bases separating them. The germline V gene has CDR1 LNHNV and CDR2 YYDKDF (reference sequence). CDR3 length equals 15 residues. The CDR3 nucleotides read TGTGCCACCAGCCGGGACGGACAGTACACCGGGGAGCTGTTTTTT. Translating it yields CATSRDGQYTGELFF.

CDR3 bases: TGCGCCAGCAGGGGGGGGGACACCCAATACGAGCAGTACTTC. This codes for CASRGGDTQYEQYF. The chain is built from TRBV5-1 and TRBJ2-7, with D maybe TRBD2 (7 bases). Germline V CDR1 and CDR2: SGHRS, YFSETQ. Trimming shortened V by 5 bases and J by 4 bases, and 16 bases separated the two germline ends. The CDR3 is 14 amino acids.

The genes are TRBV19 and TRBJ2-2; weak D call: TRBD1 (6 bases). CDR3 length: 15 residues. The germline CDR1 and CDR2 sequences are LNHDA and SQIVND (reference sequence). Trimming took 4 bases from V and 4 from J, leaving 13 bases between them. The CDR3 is CASSTGTLPTGELFF. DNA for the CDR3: TGTGCCAGTAGTACCGGGACACTACCCACCGGGGAGCTGTTTTTT.

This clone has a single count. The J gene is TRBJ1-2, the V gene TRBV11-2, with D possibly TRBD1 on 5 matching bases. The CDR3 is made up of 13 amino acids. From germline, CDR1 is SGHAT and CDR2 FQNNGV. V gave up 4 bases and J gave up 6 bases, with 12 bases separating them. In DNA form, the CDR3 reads TGTGCCAGCAGCTCCAGGGTAGGGGATGGCTACACCTTC. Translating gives CASSSRVGDGYTF.

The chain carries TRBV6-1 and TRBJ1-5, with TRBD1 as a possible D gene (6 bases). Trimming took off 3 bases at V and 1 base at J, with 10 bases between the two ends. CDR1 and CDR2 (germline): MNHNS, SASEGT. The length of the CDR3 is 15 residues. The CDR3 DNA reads TGTGCCAGCAGTGACCTAGACAGGAGCAATCAGCCCCAGCATTTT. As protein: CASSDLDRSNQPQHF.

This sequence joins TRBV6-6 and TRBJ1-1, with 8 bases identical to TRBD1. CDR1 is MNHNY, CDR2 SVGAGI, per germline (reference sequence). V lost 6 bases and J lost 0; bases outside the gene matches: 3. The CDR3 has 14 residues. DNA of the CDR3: TGTGCCAGCAGGGTGGACAGGGTGAACACTGAAGCTTTCTTT. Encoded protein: CASRVDRVNTEAFF.

CDR3 nucleotide sequence: TGTGCCAGCAGCTTATGGGGGGACAGGGTCGACTATGGCTACACCTTC. Translation gives CASSLWGDRVDYGYTF. The chain carries TRBV7-3 and TRBJ1-2, with 9 nucleotides matching TRBD1. V lost 2 bases, J lost 3 bases, and 7 bases stayed unmatched. CDR3 length equals 16 residues. Germline lookup yields CDR1 SGHTA and CDR2 FQGTGA.

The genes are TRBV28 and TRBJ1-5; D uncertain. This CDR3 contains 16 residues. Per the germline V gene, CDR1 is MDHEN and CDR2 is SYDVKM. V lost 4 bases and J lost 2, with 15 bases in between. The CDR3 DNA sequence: TGTGCCAGCAGTTCCTCCGCGGAGGAGGGCAATCAGCCCCAGCATTTT. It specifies CASSSSAEEGNQPQHF.

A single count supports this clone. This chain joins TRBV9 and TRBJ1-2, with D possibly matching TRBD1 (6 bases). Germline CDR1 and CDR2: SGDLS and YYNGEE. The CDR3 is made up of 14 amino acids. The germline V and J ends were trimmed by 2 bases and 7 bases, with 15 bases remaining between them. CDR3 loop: CASSVGGGGVGYTF. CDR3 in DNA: TGTGCCAGCAGCGTTGGGGGGGGCGGGGTTGGCTACACCTTC.